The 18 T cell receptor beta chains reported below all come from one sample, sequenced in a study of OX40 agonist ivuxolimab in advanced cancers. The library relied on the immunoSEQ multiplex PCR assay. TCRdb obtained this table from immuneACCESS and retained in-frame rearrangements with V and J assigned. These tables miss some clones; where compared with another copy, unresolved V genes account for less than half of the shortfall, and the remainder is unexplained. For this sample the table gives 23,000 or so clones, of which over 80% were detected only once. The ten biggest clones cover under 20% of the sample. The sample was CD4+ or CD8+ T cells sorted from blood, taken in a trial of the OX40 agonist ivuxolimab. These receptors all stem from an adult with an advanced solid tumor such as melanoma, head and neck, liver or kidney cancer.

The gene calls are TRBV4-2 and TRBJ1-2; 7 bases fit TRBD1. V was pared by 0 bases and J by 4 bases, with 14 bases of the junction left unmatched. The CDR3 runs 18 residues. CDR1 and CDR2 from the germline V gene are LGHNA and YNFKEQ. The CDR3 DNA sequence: TGTGCCAGCAGCCAAGAAAAGGGGGACAGCGTTCGGTCCTATGGCTACACCTTC. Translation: CASSQEKGDSVRSYGYTF.

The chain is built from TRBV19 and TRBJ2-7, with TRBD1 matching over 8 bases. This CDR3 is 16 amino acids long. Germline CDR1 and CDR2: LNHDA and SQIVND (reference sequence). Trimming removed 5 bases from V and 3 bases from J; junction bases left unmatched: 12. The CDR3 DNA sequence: TGTGCCAGTAGTTCCCCGCGGGGACAGGCCCTCTACGAGCAGTACTTC. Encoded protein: CASSSPRGQALYEQYF. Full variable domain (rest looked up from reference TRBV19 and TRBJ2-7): DGGITQSPKYLFRKEGQNVTLSCEQNLNHDAMYWYRQDPGQGLRLIYYSQIVNDFQKGDIAEGYSVSREKKESFPLTVTSAQKNPTAFYLCASSSPRGQALYEQYFGPGTRLTVT.

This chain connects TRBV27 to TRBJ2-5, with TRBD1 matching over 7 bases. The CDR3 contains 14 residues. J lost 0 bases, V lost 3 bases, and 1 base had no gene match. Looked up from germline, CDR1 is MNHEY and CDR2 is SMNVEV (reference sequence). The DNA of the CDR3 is TGTGCCAGCAGTTTTAGGGGGCACCAAGAGACCCAGTACTTC. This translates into CASSFRGHQETQYF.

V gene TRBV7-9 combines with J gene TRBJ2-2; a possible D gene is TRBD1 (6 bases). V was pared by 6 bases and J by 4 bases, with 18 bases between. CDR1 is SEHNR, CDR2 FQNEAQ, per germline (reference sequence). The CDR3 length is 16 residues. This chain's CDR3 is CASSSTRQEGTGELFF. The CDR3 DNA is TGTGCCAGCAGTTCCACTCGACAGGAAGGCACCGGGGAGCTGTTTTTT.

Here the CDR3 reads CASSFGGRETQYF. The CDR3 coding sequence is TGTGCCAGCAGCTTCGGAGGGAGGGAGACCCAGTACTTC. The chain carries TRBV7-2 and TRBJ2-5; D might be TRBD2 (6 bases). This CDR3 comprises 13 residues. Germline-derived CDR1 and CDR2 are SGHTA and FQGNSA. Trimming took off 3 bases at V and 5 bases at J, with 10 bases between the two ends.

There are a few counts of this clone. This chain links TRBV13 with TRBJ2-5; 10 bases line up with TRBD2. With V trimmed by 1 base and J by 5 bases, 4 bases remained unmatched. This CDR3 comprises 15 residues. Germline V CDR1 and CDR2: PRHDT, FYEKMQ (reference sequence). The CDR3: CASSLERGGVETQYF. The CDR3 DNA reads TGTGCCAGCAGCTTAGAGCGGGGGGGAGTGGAGACCCAGTACTTC.

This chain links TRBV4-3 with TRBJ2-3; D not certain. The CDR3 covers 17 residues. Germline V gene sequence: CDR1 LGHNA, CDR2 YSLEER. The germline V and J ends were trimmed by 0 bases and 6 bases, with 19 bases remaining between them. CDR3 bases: TGCGCCAGCAGCCAAGAGTGGAGCCCACTGGGGTCCGATACGCAGTATTTT. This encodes CASSQEWSPLGSDTQYF.

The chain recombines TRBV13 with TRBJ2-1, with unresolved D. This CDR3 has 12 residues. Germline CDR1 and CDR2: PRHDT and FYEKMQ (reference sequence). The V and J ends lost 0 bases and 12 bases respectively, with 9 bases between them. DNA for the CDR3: TGTGCCAGCAGCTTAGGGAGTATTACGCAGTTCTTC. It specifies CASSLGSITQFF. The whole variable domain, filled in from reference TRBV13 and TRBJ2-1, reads AAGVIQSPRHLIKEKRETATLKCYPIPRHDTVYWYQQGPGQDPQFLISFYEKMQSDKGSIPDRFSAQQFSDYHSELNMSSLELGDSALYFCASSLGSITQFFGPGTRLTVL.

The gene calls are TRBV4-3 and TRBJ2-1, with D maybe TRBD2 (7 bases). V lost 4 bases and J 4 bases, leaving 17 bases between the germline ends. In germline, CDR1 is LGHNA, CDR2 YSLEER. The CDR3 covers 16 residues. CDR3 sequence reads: CASSPQGGRVYNEQFF. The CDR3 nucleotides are TGCGCCAGCAGCCCACAAGGGGGGAGGGTATACAATGAGCAGTTCTTC.

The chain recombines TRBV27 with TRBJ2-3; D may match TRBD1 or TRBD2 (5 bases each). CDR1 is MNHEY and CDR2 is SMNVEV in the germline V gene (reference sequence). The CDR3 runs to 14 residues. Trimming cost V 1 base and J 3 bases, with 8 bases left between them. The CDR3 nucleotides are TGTGCCAGCAGTTTATTGGGGGAGACAGATACGCAGTATTTT. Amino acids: CASSLLGETDTQYF.

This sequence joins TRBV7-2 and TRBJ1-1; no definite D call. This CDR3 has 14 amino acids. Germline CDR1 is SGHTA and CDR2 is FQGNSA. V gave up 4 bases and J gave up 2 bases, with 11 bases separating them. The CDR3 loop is CASSSRTANTEAFF. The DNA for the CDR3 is TGTGCCAGCAGCTCGAGGACCGCTAACACTGAAGCTTTCTTT.

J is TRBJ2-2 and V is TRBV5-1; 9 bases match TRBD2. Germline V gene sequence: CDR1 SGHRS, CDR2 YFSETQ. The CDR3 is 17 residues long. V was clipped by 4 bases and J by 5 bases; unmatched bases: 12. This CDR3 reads CASSLQPAGGGTGELFF. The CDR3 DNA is TGCGCCAGCAGCCTACAGCCAGCGGGAGGAGGAACCGGGGAGCTGTTTTTT.

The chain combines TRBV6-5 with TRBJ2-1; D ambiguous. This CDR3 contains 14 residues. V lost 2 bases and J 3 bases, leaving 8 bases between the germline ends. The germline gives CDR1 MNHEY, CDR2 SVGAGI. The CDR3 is CASSYTYSYNEQFF. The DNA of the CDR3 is TGTGCCAGCAGTTACACCTACAGCTACAATGAGCAGTTCTTC.

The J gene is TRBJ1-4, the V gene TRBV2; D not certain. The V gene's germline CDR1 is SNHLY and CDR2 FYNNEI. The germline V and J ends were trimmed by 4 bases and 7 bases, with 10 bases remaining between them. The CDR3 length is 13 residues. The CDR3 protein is CASSVSKGEKLFF. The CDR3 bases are TGTGCCAGCAGTGTTAGTAAGGGTGAAAAACTGTTTTTT.

In DNA, the CDR3 is TGTGCCAGCTCACCCACAGGGGTCCATTCTGGAAACACCATATATTTT. It encodes CASSPTGVHSGNTIYF. The chain is built from TRBV18 and TRBJ1-3; 7 nucleotides agree with TRBD1. Germline CDR1 KGHSH, CDR2 LQKENI. The CDR3 has 16 residues. Losses at the gene ends were 3 bases for V and 1 base for J; bases not matched to a gene: 6.

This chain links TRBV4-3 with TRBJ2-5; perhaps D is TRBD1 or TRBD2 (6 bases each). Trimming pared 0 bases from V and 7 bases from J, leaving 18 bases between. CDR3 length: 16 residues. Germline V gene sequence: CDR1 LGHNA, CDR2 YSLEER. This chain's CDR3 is CASSQDHSGARGTQYF. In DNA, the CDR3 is TGCGCCAGCAGCCAAGATCATTCGGGGGCTCGGGGGACCCAGTACTTC.

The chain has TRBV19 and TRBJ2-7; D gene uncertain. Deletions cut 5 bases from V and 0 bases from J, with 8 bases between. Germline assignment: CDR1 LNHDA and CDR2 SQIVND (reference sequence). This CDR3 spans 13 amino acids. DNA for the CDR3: TGTGCCAGTAGTCTGGACGCCTCCTACGAGCAGTACTTC. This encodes CASSLDASYEQYF.

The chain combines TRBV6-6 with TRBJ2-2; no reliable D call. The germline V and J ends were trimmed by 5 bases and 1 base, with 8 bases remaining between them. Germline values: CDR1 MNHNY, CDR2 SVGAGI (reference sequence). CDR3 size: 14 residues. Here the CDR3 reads CASSGPGNTGELFF. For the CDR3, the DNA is TGTGCCAGCAGTGGACCAGGGAACACCGGGGAGCTGTTTTTT.